This T cell receptor beta chain originates from a study of identical twins. Overall study results and limits: Carriage of fewer insertions was seen in abundant cord blood beta clonotypes, whereas memory repertoires showed none.

MiXCR, applied by TCRdb to the 5' RACE reads, yields one record per CDR3 protein. The data show about 730,000 distinct CDR3 sequences, about 20% seen once. Healthy Caucasian donors formed the entire cohort. As concerns this clonotype: Its specificity is unknown.

Another study also made use of these data, one on T cells expressing NK-cell markers. As reported in that work: Questions lingered over whether expanded NKG2C+ T cell clones were HCMV-specific.

The sequence came from a woman under 30 in good health. Material for sequencing was PBMCs.

The DNA of the CDR3 is TGTGCCAGCTCGGCGGAAGAGAACACTGAAGCTTTCTTT. Residues: CASSAEENTEAFF. V gene TRBV18 combines with J gene TRBJ1-1, with unresolved D. The germline CDR1 and CDR2 sequences are KGHSH and LQKENI. Trimming removed 6 bases from V and 1 base from J, with 9 bases in between. The CDR3 is 13 amino acids.